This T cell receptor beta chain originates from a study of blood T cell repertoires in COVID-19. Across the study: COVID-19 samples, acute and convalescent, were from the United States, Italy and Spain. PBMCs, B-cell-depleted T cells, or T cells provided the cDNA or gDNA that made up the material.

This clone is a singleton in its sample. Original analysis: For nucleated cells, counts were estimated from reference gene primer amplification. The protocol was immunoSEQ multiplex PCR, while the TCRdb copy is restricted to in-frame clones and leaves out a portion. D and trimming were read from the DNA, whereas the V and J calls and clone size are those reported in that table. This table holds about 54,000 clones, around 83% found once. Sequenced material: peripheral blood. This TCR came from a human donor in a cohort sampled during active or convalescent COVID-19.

The CDR3 DNA reads as TGTGCCAGTAGTATAAAAAAGGTATTGGGAGGAGAGACCCAGTACTTC. Translated: CASSIKKVLGGETQYF. The chain uses TRBV19 and TRBJ2-5; D is possibly TRBD2 (6 bases). The CDR3 covers 16 residues. Trimming removed 2 bases from V and 4 bases from J, with 17 bases in between. Germline-derived CDR1 and CDR2 are LNHDA and SQIVND (reference sequence).